This is a list of T cell receptor beta chains from one sample in a study of blood T cell repertoires in COVID-19. TCRdb's copy holds only in-frame clones and misses some; the assay was immunoSEQ multiplex PCR. This repertoire shows about 200,000 clones, 88% found once; its top ten account for roughly a sixth. Material: peripheral blood. The receptors were sampled from a man aged 50 to 59 with COVID-19, enrolled during active disease. The CDR3 runs from the conserved cysteine through the conserved F or W. A D gene is named only where the DNA matches it firmly.

D gene	V gene	CDR3 protein
TRBD1	TRBV13	CASSPYRTGLDTEAFF
TRBD1	TRBV2	CASRDRANSPLHF
TRBD1	TRBV9	CASSSNRGQPSQETQYF
TRBD1	TRBV6-2/TRBV6-3	CASSPEGQGAYEQYF
TRBD1	TRBV10-3	CAIRDRGVGQPQHF
TRBD1	TRBV19	CASSVQGAETQYF
NA	TRBV29-1	CSALSSSAGANVLTF
TRBD1	TRBV14	CASSNRQGEGETQYF
TRBD1	TRBV30	CASSGTGILGEQFF
TRBD2	TRBV7-3	CASSIGGGSTDTQYF
NA	TRBV5-1	CASSLADRSLYEQYF
NA	TRBV11-2	CASSTPGRRAYEQYF
TRBD1	TRBV7-7	CASSFAGQGYTGELFF
NA	TRBV7-8	CASSPTAYSGNTIYF
NA	TRBV3-1/TRBV3-2	CASSQAVKGGDGYTF
NA	TRBV28	CASSLPLSSGNTIYF
TRBD1	TRBV7-9	CASSLDQGDTDTQYF
NA	TRBV19	CASSISGNGGNTIYF
TRBD2	TRBV24-1	CATSGSTSGGSNTGELFF
NA	TRBV28	CASSPDRFSYGYTF
TRBD2	TRBV5-1	CASSLESGGRGDTQYF
NA	TRBV6-1	CASSDQDSTDTQYF
TRBD1	TRBV5-8	CASSSSRDSHGYTF
TRBD1	TRBV6-5	CASSYGGQGISPLHF
NA	TRBV18	CASSEGVLISGNTIYF
TRBD1	TRBV14	CASSQAGGLTTEAFF
NA	TRBV11-2	CASSLGLRQPLHF
NA	TRBV6-2/TRBV6-3	CASSTWTSRGSYEQYF
TRBD2	TRBV5-1	CASSSLAGDTGELFF